Listed here are 13 T cell receptor beta chains from one sample, sequenced in a study of beta chain features in type 1 diabetes. Overall study results and limits: Significant though moderate, a shortening of TCRB CDR3s appeared in all four CD4+ subsets of Type 1 diabetes patients.

The isolated RNA, all of it, was reverse transcribed, so expressed TCRB transcripts were what got sequenced. The data were produced by immunoSEQ multiplex PCR, yet TCRdb's version contains in-frame clones alone and is incomplete. This table has roughly 300,000 clones, roughly 8.8% appearing once. These receptors are not linked to any known antigen. Sequencing was carried out using central memory CD4+ T cells from blood. These receptors were taken from a man aged 25-45 years with type 1 diabetes.

This clone showed up just a few times. Other DNA sequences within the sample encode an identical CDR3. The chain is built from TRBV7-2 and TRBJ1-5, with TRBD1 as a possible D gene (5 bases). V was pared by 2 bases and J by 4 bases, with 9 bases between. CDR1 is SGHTA, CDR2 FQGNSA, per germline. This CDR3 is 14 amino acids long. The CDR3 DNA is TGTGCCAGCAGCTTACAGGGTGGGAATCAGCCCCAGCATTTT. This codes for CASSLQGGNQPQHF. Full variable domain (rest looked up from reference TRBV7-2 and TRBJ1-5): GAGVSQSPSNKVTEKGKDVELRCDPISGHTALYWYRQSLGQGLEFLIYFQGNSAPDKSGLPSDRFSAERTGGSVSTLTIQRTQQEDSAVYLCASSLQGGNQPQHFGDGTRLSIL.

Of note for this clone: This specimen includes other DNA sequences encoding the same CDR3. CDR3 region: CASSPGQMNTEAFF. As DNA, the CDR3 is TGTGCCAGCTCACCAGGGCAGATGAACACTGAAGCTTTCTTT. The genes are TRBV18 and TRBJ1-1; D uncertain. The germline V and J ends were trimmed by 2 bases and 0 bases, with 7 bases remaining between them. The germline V gene has CDR1 KGHSH and CDR2 LQKENI. This CDR3 contains 14 residues.

The rearrangement joins TRBV9 to TRBJ2-7, with no clear D. The length of the CDR3 is 14 residues. The germline V gene has CDR1 SGDLS and CDR2 YYNGEE. V lost 0 bases to trimming and J lost 6 bases, with 13 bases between them. The CDR3 nucleotides are TGTGCCAGCAGCGTAGCCCCATGGCAAGGCGAGCAGTACTTC. Amino acids: CASSVAPWQGEQYF.

This rearrangement joins TRBV4-3 to TRBJ1-5; D unresolved. CDR3 length: 13 residues. Germline CDR1 and CDR2: LGHNA and YSLEER. The V end lost 0 bases, the J end lost 7 bases, and 7 bases lay between the germline ends. The CDR3 DNA is TGCGCCAGCAGCCAAGATTTCTCCCAGCCCCAGCATTTT. Its translation: CASSQDFSQPQHF.

The rearrangement joins TRBV6-1 to TRBJ1-6, with D unresolved. V shed 4 bases and J shed 9 bases, with 10 bases lying between them. This CDR3 has 13 amino acids. Germline assignment: CDR1 MNHNS and CDR2 SASEGT. The CDR3 nucleotides are TGTGCCAGCAGTGGGACTACCATTTCACCCCTCCACTTT. Protein sequence: CASSGTTISPLHF.

This clone appeared a few times. The chain carries TRBV5-4 and TRBJ2-1, with D perhaps matching TRBD2 (6 bases). CDR1 and CDR2 from the germline V gene are SGHNT and YYREEE (reference sequence). The CDR3 has 16 residues. Trimming cost V 3 bases and J 0 bases, with 13 bases left between them. The CDR3 DNA sequence: TGTGCCAGCAGCTACGCTCGACTAGTCTCCTACAATGAGCAGTTCTTC. This codes for CASSYARLVSYNEQFF.

This clone was detected a few times. This chain connects TRBV28 to TRBJ1-1, with D perhaps TRBD1 (5 bases). Germline CDR1 MDHEN, CDR2 SYDVKM. There are 13 residues in the CDR3. The ends were cut back, 3 bases at V and 10 bases at J, with 15 bases in the middle. The CDR3 nucleotides read TGTGCCAGCAGTTTGAGGGTAGGGGAAATAGCTTTCTTT. This sequence encodes CASSLRVGEIAFF.

Written as DNA, the CDR3 is TGCGCCAGCAGCCGGGGGGACAGCACCTACAATGAGCAGTTCTTC. This sequence encodes CASSRGDSTYNEQFF. This rearrangement joins TRBV4-1 to TRBJ2-1, with D possibly matching TRBD1 (7 bases). There are 15 residues in the CDR3. V was shortened by 4 bases and J by 2 bases, with 12 bases between the two germline ends. CDR1 is MGHRA, CDR2 YSYEKL, per germline.

V gene TRBV7-9 combines with J gene TRBJ1-1, with D unclear. The CDR3 loop spans 13 amino acids. Trimming took 5 bases from V and 0 from J, leaving 7 bases between them. Germline V CDR1 and CDR2: SEHNR, FQNEAQ (reference sequence). Here the CDR3 DNA reads TGTGCCAGCAGCGCCACCCTGAACACTGAAGCTTTCTTT. It translates to CASSATLNTEAFF.

This clone was found a few times. The chain links TRBV2 to TRBJ2-1; D not resolved. The CDR3 is 11 amino acids. Trimming took off 5 bases at V and 7 bases at J, with 6 bases between the two ends. Per germline, CDR1 SNHLY and CDR2 FYNNEI. The CDR3 region has the DNA TGTGCCAGCAGTACCGTTAATGAGCAGTTCTTC. Amino acid sequence: CASSTVNEQFF.

This chain uses TRBV7-2 with TRBJ2-1, with 7 bases aligning to TRBD2. The V and J ends lost 1 base and 4 bases, in that order; junction bases with no gene match: 4. The germline CDR1 and CDR2 sequences are SGHTA and FQGNSA. The CDR3 totals 15 residues. The CDR3 DNA is TGTGCCAGCAGCTTAGGCGGGGGAGATTACAATGAGCAGTTCTTC. It translates to CASSLGGGDYNEQFF.

The rearrangement links TRBV27 to TRBJ2-2, with no clear D. The CDR3 has 12 residues. Germline V lookup: CDR1 MNHEY, CDR2 SMNVEV (reference sequence). The V and J ends lost 1 base and 4 bases respectively, with 1 base between them. The CDR3: CASSLFTGELFF. The CDR3 coding sequence is TGTGCCAGCAGTTTATTCACCGGGGAGCTGTTTTTT.

V gene TRBV29-1 combines with J gene TRBJ1-2, with D hard to call. The CDR3 runs to 14 residues. CDR1 is SQVTM and CDR2 is ANQGSEA in the germline V gene. Trimming took off 1 base at V and 4 bases at J, with 13 bases between the two ends. The CDR3 loop reads CSVEGSGSVYGYTF. The CDR3 bases are TGCAGCGTTGAAGGGTCAGGTTCCGTCTATGGCTACACCTTC.